This T cell receptor beta chain was recorded in a study of siplizumab effects on memory and regulatory T cells. Study-level results: An assignable phenotype, naive or memory, was missing from roughly 84-95% of proliferating CD4+ or CD8+ clones. Most alloreactive clones went unmapped to unstimulated subsets; only a minor fraction mapped.

Trimming stripped 6 bases from V and 7 bases from J, with 22 bases between. Germline-derived CDR1 and CDR2 are MNHEY and SMNVEV (reference sequence). The CDR3 totals 17 residues. With respect to this clone: The antigen remains unidentified.

Generated by immunoSEQ multiplex PCR, the TCRdb table keeps only in-frame clones and is missing some. In the table there are tens of thousands of clones, approximately 96% of which are singletons. V gene TRBV27 combines with J gene TRBJ1-6, with D unclear. The sequence was collected from a human donor in good health. Sequencing input: naive CD4+ T cells sorted from blood. The CDR3 region has the DNA TGTGCCAGCAGAACACCGGGGAGGGCCCCTCGAAATTCACCCCTCCACTTT. Amino acid sequence: CASRTPGRAPRNSPLHF.